The 32 T cell receptor beta chains below were found in one sample sequenced in a study of T-cell reconstitution after alpha-beta-depleted transplantation in children. Unique molecular identifiers were used in preparing the TCRbeta library. TCRdb reprocessed the PCR reads with MiXCR, giving one entry per CDR3 protein. The data show 350,000 to 400,000 distinct CDR3 sequences, over 20% seen once. Sequenced material: PBMCs from the stem cell graft donor, taken from the stem cell graft. Receptor source: a human donor who donated a stem cell graft to a child with acute myeloid leukemia.

The J gene is TRBJ2-1, the V gene TRBV15, with TRBD2 matching 7 bases. The germline gives CDR1 LNHNV, CDR2 YYDKDF (reference sequence). CDR3 length: 16 residues. V trimming: 1 base; J trimming: 7 bases; junction bases outside the gene matches: 10. The CDR3 sequence is CATSRVRLREKNEQFF. Written as DNA, the CDR3 is TGTGCCACCAGCAGAGTCAGGTTGCGGGAGAAGAATGAGCAGTTCTTC. Full variable domain (outside the CDR3, taken from reference TRBV15 and TRBJ2-1): DAMVIQNPRYQVTQFGKPVTLSCSQTLNHNVMYWYQQKSSQAPKLLFHYYDKDFNNEADTPDNFQSRRPNTSFCFLDIRSPGLGDTAMYLCATSRVRLREKNEQFFGPGTRLTVL.

In this sample, this clonotype turned up many times. V is TRBV10-3 and J is TRBJ2-1, with 7 bases aligning to TRBD2. The CDR3 extends over 15 amino acids. Trimming cost V 3 bases and J 1 base; bases outside gene matches: 3. Germline loops: CDR1 ENHRY, CDR2 SYGVKD. The CDR3 is CAISDSGPSYNEQFF. The DNA of the CDR3 is TGTGCCATCAGTGATAGCGGGCCATCCTACAATGAGCAGTTCTTC.

J is TRBJ2-7 and V is TRBV21-1; the table gives TRBD1 as D, unverified against the DNA. TRBV21-1 has pseudogene status. The CDR3 runs 21 residues. CDR3 bases: TGTGCCAGCAGGTCCAACATCTCCGGGACAGGTTTCTCGTTCTACCCCTACGAGCAGTACTTC. Amino acids: CASRSNISGTGFSFYPYEQYF.

The rearrangement links TRBV23-1 to TRBJ2-1; D may correspond to TRBD1 or TRBD2 (6 bases each). TRBV23-1 carries the ORF label, with uncertain function. Trimming took off 4 bases at V and 3 bases at J, with 13 bases between the two ends. The CDR3 sequence is 15 residues long. CDR3 amino acids: CASSPRRGDYNEQFF. As DNA, the CDR3 is TGCGCCAGCAGTCCGAGGAGGGGGGACTACAATGAGCAGTTCTTC.

The rearrangement joins TRBV12-3 or TRBV12-4 to TRBJ1-3; D remains unclear. Trimming shortened V by 3 bases and J by 0 bases, and 0 bases separated the two germline ends. This CDR3 comprises 12 residues. CDR3 sequence: CASSFSGNTIYF. The DNA of the CDR3 is TGTGCCAGCAGTTTCTCTGGAAACACCATATATTTT.

V and J are TRBV28 and TRBJ1-1, with 11 nucleotides matching TRBD1. Germline CDR1 reads MDHEN; CDR2 reads SYDVKM. The CDR3 is 15 residues long. V was clipped by 4 bases and J by 5 bases; unmatched bases: 6. CDR3 sequence: CASSYTGTGGTEAFF. As DNA, the CDR3 is TGTGCCAGCAGTTACACCGGGACAGGGGGGACTGAAGCTTTCTTT.

In its sample, this clonotype was seen a few times. The rearrangement links TRBV9 to TRBJ2-1, with 8 bases matching TRBD1. This CDR3 is 14 amino acids long. Germline values: CDR1 SGDLS, CDR2 YYNGEE. The J segment lost 9 bases and the V segment lost 0 bases, leaving 5 bases of the junction unmatched. The CDR3 here is CASSVGTGTGEQFF. The CDR3 DNA reads TGTGCCAGCAGCGTAGGGACAGGGACGGGTGAGCAGTTCTTC.

This clonotype was picked up many times. The chain joins TRBV20-1 to TRBJ1-1; D is unresolved. Germline CDR1 and CDR2: DFQATT and SNEGSKA (reference sequence). The CDR3 runs to 13 residues. V lost 4 bases and J lost 3, with 12 bases in between. The CDR3 bases are TGCAGTGCTAATTACTGGGTGGACACTGAAGCTTTCTTT. Translated: CSANYWVDTEAFF.

This clonotype was detected a few times. The rearrangement uses TRBV20-1 and TRBJ2-1; the match to TRBD2 covers 13 bases. Germline V gene data show CDR1 as DFQATT and CDR2 as SNEGSKA (reference sequence). V dropped 0 bases and J dropped 9; count of bases not matched to a gene: 8. There are 16 residues in the CDR3. The CDR3 spells CSARDLNRTSGSEQFF. The CDR3 DNA follows: TGCAGTGCTAGAGACCTAAACAGGACTAGCGGGAGTGAGCAGTTCTTC.

This chain links TRBV28 with TRBJ1-6; tentative D call: TRBD1 (5 bases). Deletions cut 5 bases from V and 10 bases from J, with 15 bases between. This CDR3 region has 14 residues. Looked up from germline, CDR1 is MDHEN and CDR2 is SYDVKM. CDR3 in amino acids: CASSTPGTASPLHF. The CDR3 DNA reads TGTGCCAGCAGTACTCCAGGGACCGCCTCACCCCTCCACTTT.

As for this clonotype: A much larger clone differs from this one at a single base, so this may be a read error. The genes are TRBV20-1 and TRBJ2-1; 7 bases map to TRBD2. CDR1 is DFQATT and CDR2 is SNEGSKA in the germline V gene (reference sequence). The CDR3 is made up of 15 amino acids. CDR3 protein: CSASSGRASCNEQFF. As DNA, the CDR3 is TGCAGTGCCAGCTCAGGGAGGGCCTCCTGCAATGAGCAGTTCTTC.

The chain recombines TRBV6-1 with TRBJ2-1, with D possibly matching TRBD2 (6 bases). Germline CDR1 and CDR2: MNHNS and SASEGT. The CDR3 extends over 14 amino acids. Deletions cut 3 bases from V and 4 bases from J, with 10 bases between. CDR3 sequence: CASSEMGLYNEQFF. Written as DNA, the CDR3 is TGTGCCAGCAGTGAGATGGGACTTTACAATGAGCAGTTCTTC.

This clonotype was detected many times. The rearrangement uses TRBV24-1 and TRBJ2-5, with D unresolved. The CDR3 covers 13 residues. The V gene lost 8 bases and the J gene lost 1 base, with 10 bases spanning the gap. CDR1 KGHDR and CDR2 SFDVKD come from the germline V gene. CDR3 in DNA: TGTGCCACCAAAGGGCCAGGCCAAGAGACCCAGTACTTC. Protein: CATKGPGQETQYF.

This clonotype was found a few times. The gene calls are TRBV29-1 and TRBJ2-7; perhaps D is TRBD1 or TRBD2 (6 bases each). The CDR3 consists of 12 residues. V lost 0 bases, J lost 6 bases, and 9 bases lay in between. In germline, CDR1 is SQVTM, CDR2 ANQGSEA. The CDR3 sequence is CSVEDRGVEQYF. CDR3 bases: TGCAGCGTTGAAGATAGGGGGGTCGAGCAGTACTTC.

This clonotype was counted ten times or more. This chain connects TRBV20-1 to TRBJ1-5, with a tentative D call TRBD1 (5 bases). The CDR3 has 15 residues. Germline CDR1 is DFQATT and CDR2 is SNEGSKA (reference sequence). Trimming pared 7 bases from V and 5 bases from J, leaving 21 bases between. The CDR3 region is CSVPTDTVVDQPQHF. DNA of the CDR3: TGCAGTGTTCCGACAGATACAGTGGTCGATCAGCCCCAGCATTTT.

This rearrangement joins TRBV7-2 to TRBJ2-3; D not resolved. Germline V gene sequence: CDR1 SGHTA, CDR2 FQGNSA. This CDR3 comprises 15 residues. The ends were cut back, 5 bases at V and 0 bases at J, with 12 bases in the middle. The CDR3 region is CASSLTAASTDTQYF. As DNA, the CDR3 is TGTGCCAGCAGCCTTACGGCGGCTAGCACAGATACGCAGTATTTT.

This clonotype turned up a few times. The genes are TRBV15 and TRBJ2-7, with D maybe TRBD2 (6 bases). The germline gives CDR1 LNHNV, CDR2 YYDKDF (reference sequence). This CDR3 is 15 amino acids long. Trimming cost V 0 bases and J 3 bases, with 12 bases left between them. The CDR3 coding sequence is TGTGCCACCAGCAGAGATGGGGGGATAGGCTACGAGCAGTACTTC. This sequence encodes CATSRDGGIGYEQYF.

The table lists this clonotype with a few counts. The CDR3 loop is CASSLLGGPRDTQYF. The CDR3 DNA follows: TGTGCCAGCAGCTTACTCGGGGGCCCCCGGGATACGCAGTATTTT. The chain has TRBV7-6 and TRBJ2-3; either TRBD1 or TRBD2 may supply D (6 bases each). Germline CDR1 is SGHVS and CDR2 is FNYEAQ. V gave up 2 bases and J gave up 6 bases, with 15 bases separating them. This CDR3 region has 15 residues.

V and J are TRBV28 and TRBJ2-5, with a tentative D call TRBD1 (6 bases). This CDR3 contains 12 residues. The germline V and J ends were trimmed by 8 bases and 5 bases, with 12 bases remaining between them. The germline gives CDR1 MDHEN, CDR2 SYDVKM. The CDR3 nucleotides are TGTGCCAGCGGGGGCGTACGGGAGACCCAGTACTTC. Translated: CASGGVRETQYF.

This clonotype showed up just a few times. The chain combines TRBV29-1 with TRBJ2-2; the D gene is possibly TRBD1 (6 bases). Germline CDR1 reads SQVTM; CDR2 reads ANQGSEA. This CDR3 is 14 amino acids long. V was cut by 7 bases and J by 0 bases, with 12 bases left in between. CDR3 DNA: TGCAGCGCCCAGGGACACCCGAACACCGGGGAGCTGTTTTTT. Protein sequence: CSAQGHPNTGELFF.

J is TRBJ2-4 and V is TRBV12-3 or TRBV12-4; the D gene is possibly TRBD1 (5 bases). Trimming left V 6 bases short and J 7 bases short, with 13 bases between. The CDR3 length is 13 residues. The CDR3 region has the DNA TGTGCCAGCAGCGAGATTCAGGGCAACATTCAGTACTTC. This codes for CASSEIQGNIQYF.

The chain carries TRBV3-1 and TRBJ2-7; D unclear. CDR3 length: 15 amino acids. Germline V lookup: CDR1 LGHDT, CDR2 YNNKEL (reference sequence). V lost 0 bases and J 2 bases, leaving 11 bases between the germline ends. For the CDR3, the DNA is TGTGCCAGCAGCCAAGATGTTTTACAGACCTACGAGCAGTACTTC. This codes for CASSQDVLQTYEQYF.

The sample holds many counts of this clonotype. The chain has TRBV10-2 and TRBJ2-3, with 12 nucleotides matching TRBD2. Germline loops: CDR1 WSHSY, CDR2 SAAADI. V lost 2 bases to trimming and J lost 4 bases; unmatched junction nucleotides: 25. The CDR3 has 23 amino acids. In DNA, the CDR3 is TGCGCCAGCAGTGAGAGATGGGGCTTCGGTCTAGCGGGAGGGGAAAAATTCGCAGATACGCAGTATTTT. Translating gives CASSERWGFGLAGGEKFADTQYF.

There are many counts of this clonotype. This sequence joins TRBV6-4 and TRBJ2-1; no clear D. The V and J ends lost 2 bases and 5 bases respectively, with 7 bases between them. Germline CDR1 and CDR2: MRHNA and SNTAGT. CDR3 length: 13 amino acids. The CDR3 DNA reads TGTGCCAGCAGTGACCGTGAACACAATGAGCAGTTCTTC. Its translation: CASSDREHNEQFF.

This clonotype was counted ten times or more. V is TRBV29-1 and J is TRBJ2-1; 11 bases fit TRBD2. With V trimmed by 4 bases and J by 7 bases, 6 bases remained unmatched. The CDR3 loop spans 14 amino acids. Germline V gene data show CDR1 as SQVTM and CDR2 as ANQGSEA. This CDR3 reads CSVGVAGGPNEQFF. The CDR3, as DNA: TGCAGCGTTGGGGTAGCGGGAGGGCCGAATGAGCAGTTCTTC.

This clonotype appeared a few times. V is TRBV27 and J is TRBJ2-5, with D tentatively TRBD1 (5 bases). The V end lost 3 bases, the J end lost 4 bases, and 12 bases lay between the germline ends. The CDR3 sequence is 14 residues long. Germline V gene sequence: CDR1 MNHEY, CDR2 SMNVEV (reference sequence). CDR3 bases: TGTGCCAGCAGTTTTCGACATCAGGGAGAGACCCAGTACTTC. Its protein is CASSFRHQGETQYF.

This clonotype showed up just a few times. The chain joins TRBV7-6 to TRBJ2-7; 8 bases match TRBD1. CDR3 size: 15 residues. With V trimmed by 5 bases and J by 3 bases, 9 bases remained unmatched. Germline V gene data show CDR1 as SGHVS and CDR2 as FNYEAQ. The CDR3 nucleotides are TGTGCCAGCAGCATTGGACAGGGCATAAACTACGAGCAGTACTTC. It encodes CASSIGQGINYEQYF. Variable domain in full (rest from reference TRBV7-6 and TRBJ2-7): GAGVSQSPRYKVTKRGQDVALRCDPISGHVSLYWYRQALGQGPEFLTYFNYEAQQDKSGLPNDRFSAERPEGSISTLTIQRTEQRDSAMYRCASSIGQGINYEQYFGPGTRLTVT.

This clonotype appeared a few times. This rearrangement joins TRBV12-3 or TRBV12-4 to TRBJ2-3, with no clear D. CDR3 length: 16 residues. With 6 bases removed from V and 0 bases from J, the gap between germline ends came to 16 bases. CDR3 region: CASSVDIRSSTDTQYF. The CDR3 DNA reads as TGTGCCAGCAGCGTTGACATCAGATCTAGCACAGATACGCAGTATTTT.

This clonotype was detected only a few times. This chain joins TRBV9 and TRBJ1-1; TRBD1 matches at 7 bases. The trim removed 2 bases at V and 1 base at J, leaving 5 bases unmatched. Germline V lookup: CDR1 SGDLS, CDR2 YYNGEE. The CDR3 runs to 15 residues. The CDR3 DNA is TGTGCCAGCAGCGTTGGGGGACAGAAGAACACTGAAGCTTTCTTT. It is translated as CASSVGGQKNTEAFF.

This clonotype was observed at least ten times. V and J are TRBV29-1 and TRBJ1-2; weak D call: TRBD1 (5 bases). The V and J ends lost 4 bases and 6 bases respectively, with 15 bases between them. Germline V gene lookup returns CDR1 SQVTM and CDR2 ANQGSEA. The CDR3 totals 13 residues. CDR3 nucleotide sequence: TGCAGCGTTGGTCCCGGGGACGGAAATGGCTACACCTTC. Translating gives CSVGPGDGNGYTF.

This clonotype has more than one count but fewer than ten. The rearrangement links TRBV12-3 or TRBV12-4 to TRBJ2-7, with TRBD2 identical over 11 bases. The CDR3 length is 14 residues. V was pared by 6 bases and J by 3 bases, with 4 bases of the junction left unmatched. CDR3 nucleotide sequence: TGTGCCAGCAGGACTAGCGGGGAAGTCTACGAGCAGTACTTC. Its protein is CASRTSGEVYEQYF.

This clonotype was seen ten or more times. The V gene is TRBV29-1, the J gene TRBJ2-3, with 10 bases lining up with TRBD2. Germline V gives CDR1 SQVTM, CDR2 ANQGSEA. This CDR3 is built from 13 residues. V was pared by 7 bases and J by 6 bases, with 7 bases of the junction left unmatched. The CDR3 protein is CSDTAGGRDTQYF. The CDR3 DNA reads as TGCAGCGACACAGCGGGAGGGCGCGATACGCAGTATTTT.